A single sample is the source of the 27 T cell receptor beta chains below, sequenced in a study of blood T cell repertoires in COVID-19. Measured with immunoSEQ multiplex PCR; TCRdb has only the in-frame clones, and not every one. This table has about 26,000 clones, around 93% appearing once. The specimen sequenced was peripheral blood. The receptors here all came from a human donor in a cohort sampled during active COVID-19.

The gene calls are TRBV5-1 and TRBJ2-7, with 9 bases that match TRBD1. Looked up from germline, CDR1 is SGHRS and CDR2 is YFSETQ. V lost 4 bases and J lost 7; bases outside the gene matches: 12. The CDR3 spans 15 residues. As DNA, the CDR3 is TGCGCCAGCAGCCACGACAGGGGGGCCCGTCGGGAGCAGTACTTC. This sequence encodes CASSHDRGARREQYF.

J is TRBJ2-1 and V is TRBV19, with a tentative D call TRBD1 (6 bases). Germline V gives CDR1 LNHDA, CDR2 SQIVND (reference sequence). The CDR3 sequence is 14 residues long. The ends were cut back, 8 bases at V and 3 bases at J, with 14 bases in the middle. The CDR3 region is CASRDRSIYNEQFF. DNA for the CDR3: TGTGCCAGTCGCGACAGGTCAATCTACAATGAGCAGTTCTTC. Full variable domain (outside the CDR3, taken from reference TRBV19 and TRBJ2-1): DGGITQSPKYLFRKEGQNVTLSCEQNLNHDAMYWYRQDPGQGLRLIYYSQIVNDFQKGDIAEGYSVSREKKESFPLTVTSAQKNPTAFYLCASRDRSIYNEQFFGPGTRLTVL.

The sample holds one count of this clone. The chain recombines TRBV12-3 or TRBV12-4 with TRBJ2-7, with TRBD2 as a possible D gene (5 bases). This CDR3 spans 12 amino acids. Trimming removed 3 bases at V and 4 bases at J, with 7 bases between. The CDR3 is CASSLGAYEQYF. The CDR3 nucleotides are TGTGCCAGCAGTTTGGGAGCGTACGAGCAGTACTTC.

The chain recombines TRBV5-1 with TRBJ2-1; the match to TRBD2 covers 12 bases. Germline V gene sequence: CDR1 SGHRS, CDR2 YFSETQ. V lost 4 bases to trimming and J lost 4 bases; unmatched junction nucleotides: 6. The CDR3 is 16 residues long. This chain's CDR3 is CASSPGLAGHYNEQFF. The CDR3 DNA reads TGCGCCAGCAGCCCAGGACTAGCGGGACATTACAATGAGCAGTTCTTC.

The chain joins TRBV3-1 (or the pseudogene TRBV3-2) to TRBJ2-7, with D perhaps matching TRBD1 (5 bases). Germline values: CDR1 LGHDT, CDR2 YNNKEL (reference sequence). The germline V and J ends were trimmed by 0 bases and 4 bases, with 13 bases remaining between them. The CDR3 length is 15 residues. CDR3: CASSQEGAGGYEQYF. CDR3 DNA: TGTGCCAGCAGCCAAGAAGGGGCAGGTGGATACGAGCAGTACTTC.

DNA of the CDR3: TGTGCCAGCAGAGACCCGGGACAGGGCAATCAGCCCCAGCATTTT. It codes for CASRDPGQGNQPQHF. The chain carries TRBV2 and TRBJ1-5; 8 bases match TRBD1. V shed 6 bases and J 2 bases; nucleotides not matched to a gene: 6. The CDR3 is made up of 15 amino acids. CDR1 is SNHLY and CDR2 is FYNNEI in the germline V gene. The full variable domain, rest sourced from reference TRBV2 and TRBJ1-5, is EPEVTQTPSHQVTQMGQEVILRCVPISNHLYFYWYRQILGQKVEFLVSFYNNEISEKSEIFDDQFSVERPDGSNFTLKIRSTKLEDSAMYFCASRDPGQGNQPQHFGDGTRLSIL.

This clone has a single count. This chain uses TRBV5-6 with TRBJ2-2; 7 bases align to TRBD1. The CDR3 runs 16 residues. Trimming took 0 bases from V and 1 from J; bases not matched to a gene: 3. The V gene's germline CDR1 is SGHDT and CDR2 YYEEEE. CDR3 residues: CASSLDTGVNTGELFF. The DNA of the CDR3 is TGTGCCAGCAGCTTGGACACAGGGGTGAACACCGGGGAGCTGTTTTTT.

The chain couples TRBV5-1 to TRBJ2-7; 7 nucleotides align to TRBD1. J gave up 2 bases and V 4 bases, and 9 bases lay outside the gene matches. The germline CDR1 and CDR2 sequences are SGHRS and YFSETQ. The CDR3 consists of 15 residues. The CDR3 is CASSPGQTTTYEQYF. CDR3 nucleotide sequence: TGCGCCAGCAGCCCGGGACAGACGACCACCTACGAGCAGTACTTC.

The sample holds a few counts of this clone. The V call is TRBV19, the J call TRBJ1-3; the match to TRBD1 covers 7 bases. Germline V gene sequence: CDR1 LNHDA, CDR2 SQIVND (reference sequence). The V segment lost 5 bases and the J segment 0 bases; nucleotides outside the gene matches: 4. The CDR3 consists of 15 residues. In DNA, the CDR3 is TGTGCCAGTAGTTCCCGGGACAGCTCTGGAAACACCATATATTTT. Protein sequence: CASSSRDSSGNTIYF.

The CDR3 here is CASSPPGAGGGQPQHF. CDR3 DNA sequence: TGTGCCAGCAGTCCCCCGGGGGCAGGGGGAGGTCAGCCCCAGCATTTT. The genes are TRBV28 and TRBJ1-5; 7 bases map to TRBD1. Germline trimming cut 5 bases from V and 6 bases from J; bases unmatched to any gene: 13. The CDR3 has 16 residues. From germline, CDR1 is MDHEN and CDR2 SYDVKM.

V usage is TRBV9 and J usage is TRBJ1-2, with 11 bases lining up with TRBD1. V was pared by 0 bases and J by 2 bases, with 6 bases of the junction left unmatched. The germline V gene has CDR1 SGDLS and CDR2 YYNGEE. The CDR3 has 17 residues. CDR3 nucleotides: TGTGCCAGCAGCGTAGGAGGGGGGACAGGGGGAAACTATGGCTACACCTTC. This codes for CASSVGGGTGGNYGYTF. Variable domain in full (rest from reference TRBV9 and TRBJ1-2): DSGVTQTPKHLITATGQRVTLRCSPRSGDLSVYWYQQSLDQGLQFLIQYYNGEERAKGNILERFSAQQFPDLHSELNLSSLELGDSALYFCASSVGGGTGGNYGYTFGSGTRLTVV.

CDR3 DNA: TGTGCCAGCAGTTACATGACGGCCGGGGATTATGGCTACACCTTC. It translates to CASSYMTAGDYGYTF. V usage is TRBV6-5 and J usage is TRBJ1-2; D call uncertain. V was shortened by 2 bases and J by 5 bases, with 15 bases between the two germline ends. CDR1 and CDR2 (germline): MNHEY, SVGAGI. The CDR3 has 15 amino acids.

The rearrangement uses TRBV11-2 and TRBJ1-2; no reliable D call. With 0 bases removed from V and 0 bases from J, the gap between germline ends came to 11 bases. The CDR3 loop spans 16 amino acids. Germline V gene data show CDR1 as SGHAT and CDR2 as FQNNGV. The CDR3 loop is CASSLDHTATNYGYTF. In DNA, the CDR3 is TGTGCCAGCAGCTTAGATCATACAGCCACTAACTATGGCTACACCTTC.

This clone was recorded once. The rearrangement joins TRBV10-3 to TRBJ2-7; 11 bases are a match to TRBD1. The CDR3 has 15 amino acids. The germline gives CDR1 ENHRY, CDR2 SYGVKD. V lost 3 bases to trimming and J lost 6 bases; unmatched junction nucleotides: 7. The CDR3 protein is CAISDEGQGVVEQYF. CDR3 coding DNA: TGTGCCATCAGTGACGAGGGACAGGGGGTGGTCGAGCAGTACTTC.

This clone has just one count. V is TRBV19 and J is TRBJ1-6; 9 bases align to TRBD1. Germline CDR1 is LNHDA and CDR2 is SQIVND (reference sequence). The CDR3 totals 15 residues. The V gene end was trimmed by 5 bases and the J gene end by 7 bases; junction bases not matched to a gene: 6. This chain's CDR3 is CASSPNRGQNSPLHF. CDR3 DNA sequence: TGTGCCAGTAGTCCAAACAGGGGGCAGAATTCACCCCTCCACTTT. The variable domain in full, completed from reference TRBV19 and TRBJ1-6, reads DGGITQSPKYLFRKEGQNVTLSCEQNLNHDAMYWYRQDPGQGLRLIYYSQIVNDFQKGDIAEGYSVSREKKESFPLTVTSAQKNPTAFYLCASSPNRGQNSPLHFGNGTRLTVT.

The V and J genes are TRBV28 and TRBJ2-3, with D possibly TRBD1 on 6 matching bases. Trimming shortened V by 6 bases and J by 2 bases, and 15 bases separated the two germline ends. The CDR3 is 15 amino acids. In germline, CDR1 is MDHEN, CDR2 SYDVKM. Here the CDR3 reads CASRRTYRDTDTQYF. CDR3 nucleotides: TGTGCCAGCAGACGCACGTACAGGGACACAGATACGCAGTATTTT.

The chain is built from TRBV6-5 and TRBJ2-7; D is undetermined. Deletions cut 10 bases from V and 2 bases from J, with 12 bases between. The CDR3 length is 12 residues. CDR1 is MNHEY, CDR2 SVGAGI, per germline. CDR3 coding DNA: TGTGCCACCCATCGAGGCCCCTACGAGCAGTACTTC. The encoded protein is CATHRGPYEQYF.

The V and J genes are TRBV27 and TRBJ1-2, with TRBD1 matching 8 bases. Losses at the gene ends were 6 bases for V and 3 bases for J; bases not matched to a gene: 9. This CDR3 spans 15 amino acids. Per germline, CDR1 MNHEY and CDR2 SMNVEV (reference sequence). The CDR3 nucleotides are TGTGCCAGCAGGAGATTCGAACAGGGGGACTATGGCTACACCTTC. Translated: CASRRFEQGDYGYTF.

CDR3 sequence reads: CASSQEDRGAQYF. The CDR3 DNA reads TGCGCCAGCAGCCAAGAAGACAGGGGAGCGCAGTATTTT. The chain employs TRBV4-3 and TRBJ2-3; the match to TRBD1 covers 8 bases. Trimming cost V 0 bases and J 10 bases; bases outside gene matches: 3. Looked up from germline, CDR1 is LGHNA and CDR2 is YSLEER. The CDR3 is 13 residues long.

This chain links TRBV18 with TRBJ1-2; no reliable D call. V gave up 2 bases and J gave up 6 bases, with 10 bases separating them. The CDR3 has 13 amino acids. Germline V gene lookup returns CDR1 KGHSH and CDR2 LQKENI. The chain's CDR3 is CASSPSQVDGYTF. CDR3 sequence (DNA): TGTGCCAGCTCACCAAGCCAGGTCGATGGCTACACCTTC.

The CDR3 DNA reads TGTGCCAGCAGCACGGACAGCCACTCGTCAAACACCATATATTTT. It codes for CASSTDSHSSNTIYF. This chain links TRBV5-4 with TRBJ1-3; a possible D gene is TRBD1 (6 bases). Trimming took off 4 bases at V and 6 bases at J, with 17 bases between the two ends. Per the germline V gene, CDR1 is SGHNT and CDR2 is YYREEE (reference sequence). This CDR3 is built from 15 residues.

This chain links TRBV18 with TRBJ1-1, with D possibly matching TRBD1 (6 bases). CDR3 size: 16 residues. Germline lookup yields CDR1 KGHSH and CDR2 LQKENI. V lost 3 bases and J 2 bases, leaving 16 bases between the germline ends. In DNA form, the CDR3 reads TGTGCCAGCTCACCCACCCAGGACAGACTCAACACTGAAGCTTTCTTT. Amino acid sequence: CASSPTQDRLNTEAFF. Looking up the rest from reference TRBV18 and TRBJ1-1 gives the full variable domain: NAGVMQNPRHLVRRRGQEARLRCSPMKGHSHVYWYRQLPEEGLKFMVYLQKENIIDESGMPKERFSAEFPKEGPSILRIQQVVRGDSAAYFCASSPTQDRLNTEAFFGQGTRLTVV.

The V call is TRBV12-3 or TRBV12-4, the J call TRBJ1-5; D is undetermined. Trimming pared 5 bases from V and 0 bases from J, leaving 5 bases between. The CDR3 is 13 residues long. The CDR3 DNA follows: TGTGCCAGCAGTCCGGGTAGCAATCAGCCCCAGCATTTT. Its protein is CASSPGSNQPQHF.

The CDR3 DNA reads as TGCAGCGTTGAGTTGGACAGGGGAAATGAGCAGTTCTTC. It yields the protein CSVELDRGNEQFF. This rearrangement joins TRBV29-1 to TRBJ2-1; 9 bases map to TRBD1. Germline CDR1 reads SQVTM; CDR2 reads ANQGSEA. J lost 7 bases, V lost 3 bases, and 4 bases had no gene match. The CDR3 runs 13 residues.

V gene TRBV5-1 combines with J gene TRBJ1-5; 8 bases agree with TRBD1. The CDR3 is 15 residues long. CDR1 and CDR2 (germline): SGHRS, YFSETQ. The ends lost 1 base at V and 6 bases at J; junction bases unmatched: 6. In DNA form, the CDR3 reads TGCGCCAGCAGCTTGTCAGGGGGCGACGGTCAGCCCCAGCATTTT. Amino acid sequence: CASSLSGGDGQPQHF.

This clone was detected only once. J is TRBJ2-4 and V is TRBV13; 11 bases align to TRBD2. Looked up from germline, CDR1 is PRHDT and CDR2 is FYEKMQ (reference sequence). J was trimmed by 6 bases and V by 2 bases; bases with no gene match: 3. This CDR3 is built from 15 residues. The CDR3, as DNA: TGTGCCAGCAGCTTAACGGGACTAGCGGTAAACATTCAGTACTTC. It codes for CASSLTGLAVNIQYF.

The CDR3 sequence: CASSRQGDNSPLHF. The CDR3 coding sequence is TGTGCCAGCAGCCGACAGGGGGATAATTCACCCCTCCACTTT. The chain links TRBV11-2 to TRBJ1-6; 9 positions agree with TRBD1. Germline-derived CDR1 and CDR2 are SGHAT and FQNNGV. The ends lost 5 bases at V and 5 bases at J; junction bases unmatched: 1. The CDR3 is 14 residues long.